This TCR beta chain appears in the sequencing data of a study of control samples from healthy donors and cancer patients. Using immunoSEQ multiplex PCR, the repertoire was profiled, and TCRdb retains in-frame clones only, with some absent. This table holds some 120,000 clones, about nine tenths found once. The CDR3 covers 13 residues. Unmatched junction bases numbered 0, after V lost 2 bases and J lost 8 bases. CDR1 KGHSH and CDR2 LQKENI come from the germline V gene. This clone was seen a handful of times. This chain uses TRBV18 with TRBJ2-1; TRBD1 matches 10 bases. Sequenced: blood. The sequence was collected from a man aged 40-50 years in good health. The CDR3 DNA follows: TGTGCCAGCTCACCAGGGACAGGGGATGAGCAGTTCTTC. It yields the protein CASSPGTGDEQFF.